This T cell receptor (beta chain) was observed in a study of T cells in Graves' hyperthyroidism and ophthalmopathy. General study results and limits: Onset of ophthalmopathy came a median 6.5 months after the model predicted it.

The study excluded patients with uncontrolled infection, other autoimmune disease, pregnancy or lactation. The PBMCs studied were ones that came from roughly 9.4 ml fresh peripheral blood. V lost 4 bases, J lost 3 bases, and 3 bases stayed unmatched. Germline-derived CDR1 and CDR2 are DFQATT and SNEGSKA (reference sequence). The CDR3 runs 14 residues. There are many counts of this clonotype. Its antigen remains unknown. Researchers amplified the TCR beta CDR3 regions from RNA transcripts. Initially, a first-round RT-PCR of the TCR CDR3 employed the HTBI primer set. TCRdb reprocessed the multiplex PCR reads with MiXCR, giving one entry per CDR3 protein. The data show roughly 360,000 distinct CDR3 sequences, less than 15% seen once.

Sequencing was carried out using blood. The clonotype comes from a man aged 30 to 45 with Graves' hyperthyroidism that later progressed to Graves' ophthalmopathy. The J gene is TRBJ1-2, the V gene TRBV20-1; 12 positions agree with TRBD1. In DNA form, the CDR3 reads TGCAGTGCTATCGGGACAGGGGGCGACTATGGCTACACCTTC. This translates into CSAIGTGGDYGYTF.